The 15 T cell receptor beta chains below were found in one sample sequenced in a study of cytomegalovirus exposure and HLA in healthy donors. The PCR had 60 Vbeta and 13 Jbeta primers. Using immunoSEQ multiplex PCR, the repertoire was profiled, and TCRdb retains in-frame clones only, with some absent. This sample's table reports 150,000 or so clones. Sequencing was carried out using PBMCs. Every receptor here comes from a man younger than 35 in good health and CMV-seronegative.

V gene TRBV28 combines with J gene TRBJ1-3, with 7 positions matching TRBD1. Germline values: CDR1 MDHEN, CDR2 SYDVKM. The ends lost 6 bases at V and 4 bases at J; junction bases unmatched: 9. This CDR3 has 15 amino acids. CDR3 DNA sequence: TGTGCCAGCAGCCCCGGGACAGTAGGAGGAAACACCATATATTTT. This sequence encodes CASSPGTVGGNTIYF.

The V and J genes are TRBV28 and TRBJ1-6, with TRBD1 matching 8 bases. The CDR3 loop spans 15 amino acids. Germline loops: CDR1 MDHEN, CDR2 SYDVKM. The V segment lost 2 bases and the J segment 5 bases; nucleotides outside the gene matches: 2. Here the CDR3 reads CASSLMDRDNSPLHF. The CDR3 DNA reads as TGTGCCAGCAGTTTAATGGACAGGGATAATTCACCCCTCCACTTT.

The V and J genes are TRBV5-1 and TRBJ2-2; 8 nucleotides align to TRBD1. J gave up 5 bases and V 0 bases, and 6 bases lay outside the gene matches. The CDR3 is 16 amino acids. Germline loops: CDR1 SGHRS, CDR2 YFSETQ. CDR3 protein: CASSLGDRGGTGELFF. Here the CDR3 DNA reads TGCGCCAGCAGCTTGGGCGACAGGGGCGGGACCGGGGAGCTGTTTTTT. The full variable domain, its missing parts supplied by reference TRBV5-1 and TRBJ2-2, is KAGVTQTPRYLIKTRGQQVTLSCSPISGHRSVSWYQQTPGQGLQFLFEYFSETQRNKGNFPGRFSGRQFSNSRSEMNVSTLELGDSALYLCASSLGDRGGTGELFFGEGSRLTVL.

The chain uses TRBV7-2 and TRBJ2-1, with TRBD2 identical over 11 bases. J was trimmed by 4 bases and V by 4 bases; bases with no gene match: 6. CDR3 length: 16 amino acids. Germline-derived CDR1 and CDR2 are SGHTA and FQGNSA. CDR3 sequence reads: CASSSTGTSGYNEQFF. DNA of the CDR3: TGTGCCAGCAGCTCCACCGGGACTAGCGGTTACAATGAGCAGTTCTTC.

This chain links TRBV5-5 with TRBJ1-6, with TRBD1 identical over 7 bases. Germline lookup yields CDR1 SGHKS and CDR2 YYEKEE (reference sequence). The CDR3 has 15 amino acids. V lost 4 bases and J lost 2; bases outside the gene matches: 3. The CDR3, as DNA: TGTGCCAGCAGCCTGACAGGGCCCTATAATTCACCCCTCCACTTT. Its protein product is CASSLTGPYNSPLHF.

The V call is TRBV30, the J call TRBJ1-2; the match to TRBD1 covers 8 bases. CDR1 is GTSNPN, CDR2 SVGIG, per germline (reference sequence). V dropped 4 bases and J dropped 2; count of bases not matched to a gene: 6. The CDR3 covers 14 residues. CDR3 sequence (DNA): TGTGCCTGGAAATGGGGACAGGCGAACTATGGCTACACCTTC. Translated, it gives CAWKWGQANYGYTF.

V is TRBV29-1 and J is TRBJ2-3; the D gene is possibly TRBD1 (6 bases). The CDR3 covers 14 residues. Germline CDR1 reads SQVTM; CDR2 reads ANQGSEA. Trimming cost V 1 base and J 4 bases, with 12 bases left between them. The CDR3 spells CSVEGQGIADTQYF. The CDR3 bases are TGCAGCGTTGAAGGCCAGGGGATTGCAGATACGCAGTATTTT.

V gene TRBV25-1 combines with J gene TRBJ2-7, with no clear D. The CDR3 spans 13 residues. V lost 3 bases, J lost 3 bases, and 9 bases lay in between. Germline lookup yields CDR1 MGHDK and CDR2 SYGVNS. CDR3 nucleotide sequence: TGTGCCAGCAGTGACGGTCAAAACTACGAGCAGTACTTC. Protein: CASSDGQNYEQYF.

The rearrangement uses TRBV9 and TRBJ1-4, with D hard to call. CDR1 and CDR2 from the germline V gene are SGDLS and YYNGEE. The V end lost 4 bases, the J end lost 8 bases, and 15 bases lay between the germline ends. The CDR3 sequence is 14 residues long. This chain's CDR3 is CASSSRAVDEKLFF. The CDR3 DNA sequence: TGTGCCAGCAGCTCGCGGGCTGTCGACGAAAAACTGTTTTTT.

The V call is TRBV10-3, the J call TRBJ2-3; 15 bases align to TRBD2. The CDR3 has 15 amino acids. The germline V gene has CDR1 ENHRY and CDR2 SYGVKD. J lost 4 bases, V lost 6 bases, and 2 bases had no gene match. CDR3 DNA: TGTGCCATCAGGGGACTAGCGGGAGGACCAGATACGCAGTATTTT. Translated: CAIRGLAGGPDTQYF.

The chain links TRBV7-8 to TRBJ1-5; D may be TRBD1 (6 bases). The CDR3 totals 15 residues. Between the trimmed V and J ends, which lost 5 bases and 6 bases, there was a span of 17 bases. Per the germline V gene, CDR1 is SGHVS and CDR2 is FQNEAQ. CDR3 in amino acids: CASSGETGLAQPQHF. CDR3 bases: TGTGCCAGCAGCGGAGAAACAGGGCTGGCTCAGCCCCAGCATTTT. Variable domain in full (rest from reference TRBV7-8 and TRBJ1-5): GAGVSQSPRYKVAKRGQDVALRCDPISGHVSLFWYQQALGQGPEFLTYFQNEAQLDKSGLPSDRFFAERPEGSVSTLKIQRTQQEDSAVYLCASSGETGLAQPQHFGDGTRLSIL.

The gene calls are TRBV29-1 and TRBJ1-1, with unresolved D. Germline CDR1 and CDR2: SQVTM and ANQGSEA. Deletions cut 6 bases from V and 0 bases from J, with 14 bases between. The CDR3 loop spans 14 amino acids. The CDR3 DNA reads TGCAGCGTGGAGAGACGGGGTATGAACACTGAAGCTTTCTTT. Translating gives CSVERRGMNTEAFF.

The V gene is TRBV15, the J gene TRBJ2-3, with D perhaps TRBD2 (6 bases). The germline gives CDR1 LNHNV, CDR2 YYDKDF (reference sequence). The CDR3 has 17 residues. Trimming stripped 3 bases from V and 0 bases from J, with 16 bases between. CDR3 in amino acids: CATSRGRGRTSTDTQYF. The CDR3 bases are TGTGCCACCAGCAGGGGAAGAGGGAGGACTAGCACAGATACGCAGTATTTT.

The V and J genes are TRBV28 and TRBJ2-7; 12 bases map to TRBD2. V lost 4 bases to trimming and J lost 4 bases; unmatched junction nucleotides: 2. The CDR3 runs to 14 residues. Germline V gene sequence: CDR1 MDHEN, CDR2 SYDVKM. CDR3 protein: CASSSGLAGYEQYF. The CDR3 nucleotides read TGTGCCAGCAGTTCGGGACTAGCGGGTTACGAGCAGTACTTC.

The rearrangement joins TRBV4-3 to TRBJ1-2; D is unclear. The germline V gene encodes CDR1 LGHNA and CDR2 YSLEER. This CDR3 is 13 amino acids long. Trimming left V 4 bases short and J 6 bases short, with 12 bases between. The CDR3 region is CASSRDYEDGYTF. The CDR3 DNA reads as TGCGCCAGCAGCCGAGACTATGAGGATGGCTACACCTTC.